The 30 T cell receptor beta chains below all came from one sample that was sequenced in a study of blood T cell repertoires in COVID-19. This table comes from immunoSEQ multiplex PCR, and its TCRdb copy is limited to in-frame clones, with some not included. The data hold roughly 40,000 clones, with 70% to 90% observed a single time. Sequences were obtained from peripheral blood. Receptors were obtained from a man between 65 and 85 years old with acute or convalescent COVID-19.

The CDR3 DNA follows: TGTGCCAGCAGCTTGTCCCAGCGTCAGAGCTACGAGCAGTACTTC. It is translated as CASSLSQRQSYEQYF. The rearrangement uses TRBV11-2 and TRBJ2-7; no firm D call. V lost 3 bases and J lost 3, with 15 bases in between. The germline gives CDR1 SGHAT, CDR2 FQNNGV. The CDR3 consists of 15 residues.

This clone appeared a few times. This chain uses TRBV5-1 with TRBJ2-7; TRBD1 might be the D (5 bases). Per the germline V gene, CDR1 is SGHRS and CDR2 is YFSETQ. Trimming shortened V by 1 base and J by 2 bases, and 10 bases separated the two germline ends. This CDR3 spans 14 amino acids. This chain's CDR3 is CASSLNWGPYEQYF. The CDR3 DNA follows: TGCGCCAGCAGCTTGAATTGGGGCCCCTACGAGCAGTACTTC. Drawing the rest from reference TRBV5-1 and TRBJ2-7, the complete variable domain is KAGVTQTPRYLIKTRGQQVTLSCSPISGHRSVSWYQQTPGQGLQFLFEYFSETQRNKGNFPGRFSGRQFSNSRSEMNVSTLELGDSALYLCASSLNWGPYEQYFGPGTRLTVT.

The chain employs TRBV11-3 and TRBJ2-1; TRBD1 agrees at 8 bases. CDR1 SGHNT and CDR2 YENEEA come from the germline V gene. The CDR3 spans 16 residues. V shed 1 base and J 6 bases; nucleotides not matched to a gene: 8. Written as DNA, the CDR3 is TGTGCCAGCAGCTTAGCCTTACAGGGGGGTGGCAATGAGCAGTTCTTC. Protein product: CASSLALQGGGNEQFF.

The chain carries TRBV5-6 and TRBJ2-7, with TRBD1 identical over 8 bases. V gave up 7 bases and J gave up 2 bases; unmatched junction bases: 11. In germline, CDR1 is SGHDT, CDR2 YYEEEE. This CDR3 is 15 amino acids long. CDR3 sequence (DNA): TGTGCCAGCCAAAGTTTGGACAGGGTCACCTACGAGCAGTACTTC. This sequence encodes CASQSLDRVTYEQYF.

The gene calls are TRBV30 and TRBJ1-2; weak D call: TRBD1 (6 bases). Germline V gives CDR1 GTSNPN, CDR2 SVGIG (reference sequence). V was clipped by 1 base and J by 3 bases, with 12 bases between them. This CDR3 is 14 amino acids long. The CDR3: CAWSAGGGDYGYTF. In DNA form, the CDR3 reads TGTGCCTGGAGTGCTGGGGGCGGTGACTATGGCTACACCTTC.

This sequence joins TRBV7-3 and TRBJ2-5, with 10 bases aligning to TRBD1. The CDR3 is 15 amino acids. With 0 bases clipped from V and 7 bases from J, the junction kept 5 bases outside the gene matches. Germline CDR1 and CDR2: SGHTA and FQGTGA. CDR3 bases: TGTGCCAGCAGCTTAACTGGACAGGGGGGTGGGACCCAGTACTTC. This sequence encodes CASSLTGQGGGTQYF. The full variable domain, completed using reference TRBV7-3 and TRBJ2-5, is GAGVSQTPSNKVTEKGKYVELRCDPISGHTALYWYRQSLGQGPEFLIYFQGTGAADDSGLPNDRFFAVRPEGSVSTLKIQRTERGDSAVYLCASSLTGQGGGTQYFGPGTRLLVL.

The chain combines TRBV5-1 with TRBJ1-2; D is possibly TRBD1 (6 bases). CDR3 size: 14 residues. V was trimmed by 4 bases and J by 6 bases, leaving 16 bases between them. Per germline, CDR1 SGHRS and CDR2 YFSETQ. The CDR3 coding sequence is TGCGCCAGCAGCCCGGGGGGGCCTCTACATGGCTACACCTTC. Encoded protein: CASSPGGPLHGYTF.

V is TRBV7-9 and J is TRBJ1-2; D is unresolved. CDR3 length: 13 amino acids. V lost 8 bases to trimming and J lost 2 bases, with 12 bases between them. Germline V gene lookup returns CDR1 SEHNR and CDR2 FQNEAQ (reference sequence). The chain's CDR3 is CASEKSSNYGYTF. CDR3 DNA: TGTGCCAGCGAAAAGAGCTCCAACTATGGCTACACCTTC.

The rearrangement joins TRBV30 to TRBJ1-5, with no clear D. Germline CDR1 GTSNPN, CDR2 SVGIG (reference sequence). This CDR3 has 13 amino acids. Trimming pared 2 bases from V and 3 bases from J, leaving 8 bases between. The CDR3 region is CAWSRDTNQPQHF. The CDR3 DNA reads TGTGCCTGGAGTCGAGACACCAATCAGCCCCAGCATTTT.

V and J are TRBV4-3 and TRBJ1-5; a possible D gene is TRBD1 (6 bases). The V and J ends lost 4 bases and 5 bases respectively, with 12 bases between them. The CDR3 length is 14 residues. Germline V gene sequence: CDR1 LGHNA, CDR2 YSLEER. CDR3 region: CASSRQAGDQPQHF. Here the CDR3 DNA reads TGCGCCAGCAGCCGACAGGCTGGGGATCAGCCCCAGCATTTT.

The DNA for the CDR3 is TGTGCCAGCAGCTCGCGACAGGGGAGGTCTGGAAACACCATATATTTT. Translation: CASSSRQGRSGNTIYF. V and J are TRBV21-1 and TRBJ1-3; TRBD1 is taken as the D call from the table, unchecked against the DNA. TRBV21-1 represents a pseudogene. The length of the CDR3 is 16 residues.

There are a few counts of this clone. This CDR3 is CASSLDRTEAFF. CDR3 bases: TGTGCCAGCAGTCTTGACAGAACTGAAGCTTTCTTT. V usage is TRBV6-2 or TRBV6-3 and J usage is TRBJ1-1, with a weak D call TRBD1 (5 bases). With 5 bases removed from V and 5 bases from J, the gap between germline ends came to 9 bases. Germline CDR1 reads MNHEY; CDR2 reads SVGEGT. CDR3 size: 12 residues.

The chain employs TRBV7-2 and TRBJ1-6; possibly TRBD1 for D (6 bases). The CDR3 has 14 amino acids. V lost 5 bases and J lost 10, with 15 bases in between. Germline loops: CDR1 SGHTA, CDR2 FQGNSA. The CDR3 spells CASSLRRQDSPLHF. The CDR3 coding sequence is TGTGCCAGCAGCCTCCGTAGACAGGACTCACCCCTCCACTTT.

The genes are TRBV7-3 and TRBJ2-1; 7 bases align to TRBD2. J gave up 6 bases and V 3 bases, and 8 bases lay outside the gene matches. Looked up from germline, CDR1 is SGHTA and CDR2 is FQGTGA. The CDR3 has 15 residues. The CDR3 DNA follows: TGTGCCAGCAGCTTCGGCGGGAGCGGTGGCAATGAGCAGTTCTTC. Translating gives CASSFGGSGGNEQFF.

V usage is TRBV6-1 and J usage is TRBJ2-3; TRBD1 might be the D (5 bases). Per the germline V gene, CDR1 is MNHNS and CDR2 is SASEGT. This CDR3 region has 16 residues. V was pared by 1 base and J by 4 bases, with 15 bases between. Here the CDR3 reads CASSEVKGRAADTQYF. Here the CDR3 DNA reads TGTGCCAGCAGTGAAGTAAAAGGCAGGGCAGCAGATACGCAGTATTTT.

V usage is TRBV7-2 and J usage is TRBJ2-2; D unresolved. V was clipped by 5 bases and J by 1 base, with 5 bases between them. The CDR3 loop spans 13 amino acids. CDR1 and CDR2 from the germline V gene are SGHTA and FQGNSA. CDR3 amino acids: CASSGVNTGELFF. The CDR3 DNA follows: TGTGCCAGCAGCGGAGTGAACACCGGGGAGCTGTTTTTT.

The rearrangement uses TRBV3-1 (or the pseudogene TRBV3-2) and TRBJ2-2, with TRBD1 identical over 9 bases. CDR1 LGHDT and CDR2 YNNKEL come from the germline V gene (reference sequence). The CDR3 totals 16 residues. J lost 4 bases, V lost 0 bases, and 3 bases had no gene match. The CDR3 DNA is TGTGCCAGCAGCCAAGACAACAGGGGGCGCACCGGGGAGCTGTTTTTT. It yields the protein CASSQDNRGRTGELFF.

The CDR3: CASTLGGLGAYNEQFF. CDR3 bases: TGTGCCAGCACCCTCGGGGGGTTGGGCGCCTACAATGAGCAGTTCTTC. The chain combines TRBV3-1 (or the pseudogene TRBV3-2) with TRBJ2-1; 7 bases align to TRBD2. Germline V gives CDR1 LGHDT, CDR2 YNNKEL (reference sequence). J gave up 2 bases and V 7 bases, and 11 bases lay outside the gene matches. The CDR3 has 16 residues.

J is TRBJ1-3 and V is TRBV29-1; D not resolved. The CDR3 has 16 amino acids. Germline V CDR1 and CDR2: SQVTM, ANQGSEA. The V gene lost 0 bases and the J gene lost 0 bases, with 12 bases spanning the gap. CDR3 bases: TGCAGCGTTGAAGAATTCCGACTGAGCTCTGGAAACACCATATATTTT. Encoded protein: CSVEEFRLSSGNTIYF. The full variable domain, completed using reference TRBV29-1 and TRBJ1-3, is SAVISQKPSRDICQRGTSLTIQCQVDSQVTMMFWYRQQPGQSLTLIATANQGSEATYESGFVIDKFPISRPNLTFSTLTVSNMSPEDSSIYLCSVEEFRLSSGNTIYFGEGSWLTVV.

This rearrangement joins TRBV11-2 to TRBJ2-3, with D maybe TRBD2 (5 bases). The CDR3 covers 14 residues. V gave up 2 bases and J gave up 7 bases, with 13 bases separating them. Per germline, CDR1 SGHAT and CDR2 FQNNGV. The CDR3 nucleotides are TGTGCCAGCAGCTTAACCGGGGAAGGTAATACGCAGTATTTT. Encoded protein: CASSLTGEGNTQYF.

The chain is built from TRBV6-5 and TRBJ2-4, with 9 bases fitting TRBD1. The ends lost 0 bases at V and 14 bases at J; junction bases unmatched: 11. This CDR3 contains 15 residues. Per germline, CDR1 MNHEY and CDR2 SVGAGI. CDR3 nucleotides: TGTGCCAGCAGTTACTCAAAAGGGAACAGGGGGCCGGAGTACTTC. Translated: CASSYSKGNRGPEYF.

The rearrangement links TRBV6-6 to TRBJ1-4, with 9 bases aligning to TRBD1. CDR1 is MNHNY, CDR2 SVGAGI, per germline (reference sequence). The V gene end was trimmed by 6 bases and the J gene end by 7 bases; junction bases not matched to a gene: 6. This CDR3 is built from 14 residues. In DNA, the CDR3 is TGTGCCAGCAGGGTGGGACAGGGAAGTGAAAAACTGTTTTTT. This sequence encodes CASRVGQGSEKLFF.

This clone was picked up one time. The rearrangement links TRBV7-6 to TRBJ2-3; D gene unclear. The ends were cut back, 4 bases at V and 2 bases at J, with 13 bases in the middle. Germline CDR1 is SGHVS and CDR2 is FNYEAQ. This CDR3 contains 15 residues. CDR3 DNA: TGTGCCAGCAGCTCGCAGGAAGGAAACACAGATACGCAGTATTTT. It encodes CASSSQEGNTDTQYF.

This clone appeared a few times. This chain links TRBV19 with TRBJ1-2; maybe TRBD1 (6 bases). The CDR3 is 13 amino acids. Germline assignment: CDR1 LNHDA and CDR2 SQIVND (reference sequence). V was cut by 4 bases and J by 3 bases, with 9 bases left in between. The CDR3 protein is CASSTQGYYGYTF. CDR3 nucleotide sequence: TGTGCCAGTAGTACACAGGGTTACTATGGCTACACCTTC.

V usage is TRBV5-6 and J usage is TRBJ1-4, with D possibly being TRBD1 (6 bases). Per the germline V gene, CDR1 is SGHDT and CDR2 is YYEEEE. This CDR3 is built from 14 residues. Trimming took off 2 bases at V and 2 bases at J, with 7 bases between the two ends. CDR3 loop: CASSFRGTNEKLFF. CDR3 sequence (DNA): TGTGCCAGCAGCTTCAGGGGTACTAATGAAAAACTGTTTTTT.

The chain carries TRBV5-5 and TRBJ1-4; TRBD1 aligns across 11 bases. This CDR3 comprises 15 residues. CDR1 and CDR2 (germline): SGHKS, YYEKEE (reference sequence). The ends lost 1 base at V and 8 bases at J; junction bases unmatched: 4. CDR3 DNA: TGTGCCAGCAGCTTGCGGACAGGGGGCTTGGAAAAACTGTTTTTT. It is translated as CASSLRTGGLEKLFF.

The J gene is TRBJ1-3, the V gene TRBV6-5; a weak D match, TRBD1 (6 bases). CDR1 and CDR2 from the germline V gene are MNHEY and SVGAGI. The CDR3 sequence is 15 residues long. V was trimmed by 4 bases and J by 4 bases, leaving 14 bases between them. This chain's CDR3 is CASSSSGTTGNTIYF. The CDR3 DNA sequence: TGTGCCAGCAGTTCCTCCGGGACAACGGGAAACACCATATATTTT.

Only one count was recorded for this clone. V gene TRBV10-1 combines with J gene TRBJ2-7, with 8 positions matching TRBD1. CDR1 and CDR2 (germline): WNHNN, SYGVQD (reference sequence). The CDR3 totals 16 residues. V lost 7 bases, J lost 6 bases, and 17 bases stayed unmatched. CDR3 coding DNA: TGCGCCAGCAACCCGGGACAGGCCCTGGGCACGGGCGAGCAGTACTTC. Translating it yields CASNPGQALGTGEQYF.

The rearrangement joins TRBV12-3 or TRBV12-4 to TRBJ2-3, with unresolved D. The CDR3 consists of 13 residues. Trimming removed 3 bases from V and 3 bases from J, with 7 bases in between. The CDR3 nucleotides are TGTGCCAGCAGTTTTCTATCTACAGATACGCAGTATTTT. Its translation is CASSFLSTDTQYF.

The rearrangement links TRBV30 to TRBJ1-1; no reliable D call. Germline lookup yields CDR1 GTSNPN and CDR2 SVGIG (reference sequence). This CDR3 is 13 amino acids long. Trimming took off 3 bases at V and 0 bases at J, with 8 bases between the two ends. CDR3: CAWSPGLNTEAFF. DNA of the CDR3: TGTGCCTGGAGCCCGGGGTTGAACACTGAAGCTTTCTTT.